The T cell receptor (beta chain) described here comes from a study of monozygotic twins with inflammatory bowel disease. Overall study results and limits: Researchers report that IBD patients shared fewer clonotypes with others than healthy twins, especially amid disease activity.

Concerning this clonotype itself: The antigen is unknown.

Each TCR library used 3500 ng of total RNA. Added by template switching were UMIs that each held a 6-nucleotide sample barcode. TCRdb processed the 5' RACE reads again and assigns one entry to each CDR3 protein, with no DNA. This sample's clone table lists approximately 400,000 distinct CDR3 sequences. This CDR3 has 13 amino acids. Germline loops: CDR1 KGHSH, CDR2 LQKENI. Specimen: blood. The rearrangement uses TRBV18 and TRBJ1-4. The sequence was collected from a human donor with ulcerative colitis or Crohn's disease, or a healthy co-twin of an affected twin (not recorded which). Here the CDR3 reads CASSLDTNEKLFF.